This TCR beta chain derives from a study of regulatory T cells in long-lasting Graves disease. Whole-study results and caveats: Among persistent patients, a larger number of public clonotypes were shared (about 3,000) than among newly diagnosed patients (roughly 970). Patients with persistent Graves' had lower TCR diversity than newly diagnosed patients.

Arm-PCR with iRepertoire HTBI primers amplified the CDR3 regions for these TCR beta libraries. Via MiXCR, TCRdb re-called the multiplex PCR reads, giving one row per CDR3 protein. The table lists a few hundred thousand distinct CDR3 sequences, about 17% of them singletons. CDR1 is MNHEY and CDR2 is SVGEGT in the germline V gene. The CDR3 runs to 16 residues. The V segment lost 5 bases and the J segment 4 bases; nucleotides outside the gene matches: 8. The table lists this clonotype with a few counts. Its antigen remains unknown. This likely came from a read error, as a far larger clone is one base away. The time point is: newly diagnosed GD, antithyroid drugs for less than 3 months. Preparation of the TCR library used RNA extracted from PBMCs. This same sample was also taken into another study, of T cells in Graves' hyperthyroidism and ophthalmopathy. Per that study: Patients with uncontrolled infections, other autoimmune diseases, pregnancy or lactation were excluded.

The chain joins TRBV6-2 or TRBV6-3 to TRBJ2-3, with 11 positions matching TRBD2. This sequence was found in a woman aged 25 to 45 with Graves disease. The material was peripheral blood mononuclear cells (PBMCs), obtained at new diagnosis, from a patient treated with antithyroid drugs. In DNA form, the CDR3 reads TGTGCCAGCAGTGAACGGGCTAGCGGGGGGCCAGATACGCAGTATTTT. This translates into CASSERASGGPDTQYF.